This is a list of T cell receptor beta chains from one sample in a study of control samples from healthy donors and cancer patients. Libraries were prepared by immunoSEQ multiplex PCR; TCRdb keeps only in-frame clonotypes and omits some of them. The table records 150,000 to 200,000 clones, around 91% of them present only once. Specimen: blood. The receptors were gathered from a woman in her thirties in good health. The CDR3 runs from the conserved cysteine through the conserved F or W. The D gene is left open where the match is weak. Part of the rows lack a size; the others show once, few, many or a class for expanded clones.

size: NA
J: TRBJ1-2
V: TRBV18
length: 13
D: NA
CDR3: CASSPGTNYGYTF
DNA: TGTGCCAGCTCACCAGGCACTAACTATGGCTACACCTTC

size: once
J: TRBJ1-5
V: TRBV6-5
length: 15
D: NA
CDR3: CASSPLGSGNQPQHF
DNA: TGTGCCAGCAGTCCCCTAGGGTCGGGCAATCAGCCCCAGCATTTT

size: NA
J: TRBJ1-1
V: TRBV7-9
length: 16
D: TRBD1
CDR3: CASNQRDRVEDTEAFF
DNA: TGTGCCAGCAACCAGCGAGACAGGGTGGAGGACACTGAAGCTTTCTTT

size: NA
J: TRBJ1-2
V: TRBV6-6
length: 12
D: NA
CDR3: CASSYSGGGYTF
DNA: TGTGCCAGCAGTTACTCAGGCGGCGGCTACACCTTC

size: once
J: TRBJ1-2
V: TRBV28
length: 13
D: NA
CDR3: CASSLWVGGGYTF
DNA: TGTGCCAGCAGTTTATGGGTGGGAGGAGGCTACACCTTC

size: NA
J: TRBJ1-2
V: TRBV7-9
length: 12
D: NA
CDR3: CASSTGPYGYTF
DNA: TGTGCCAGCAGCACAGGGCCATATGGCTACACCTTC

size: NA
J: TRBJ1-1
V: TRBV15
length: 15
D: NA
CDR3: CATSRGTGMNTEAFF
DNA: TGTGCCACCAGCAGAGGTACAGGGATGAACACTGAAGCTTTCTTT

size: NA
J: TRBJ2-2
V: TRBV6-4
length: 14
D: TRBD2
CDR3: CASSPGTSAGELFF
DNA: TGTGCCAGCAGTCCTGGGACTAGCGCCGGGGAGCTGTTTTTT

size: NA
J: TRBJ1-1
V: TRBV18
length: 13
D: NA
CDR3: CASSPTENTEAFF
DNA: TGTGCCAGCTCACCGACAGAGAACACTGAAGCTTTCTTT

size: NA
J: TRBJ1-2
V: TRBV7-2
length: 14
D: NA
CDR3: CASSLSGHNYGYTF
DNA: TGTGCCAGCAGCTTATCCGGACACAACTATGGCTACACCTTC

size: NA
J: TRBJ1-2
V: TRBV27
length: 13
D: TRBD1
CDR3: CASSGGQGAGYTF
DNA: TGTGCCAGCAGTGGGGGACAGGGGGCTGGCTACACCTTC

size: NA
J: TRBJ2-1
V: TRBV29-1
length: 11
D: NA
CDR3: CSMTTYNEQFF
DNA: TGCAGCATGACAACCTACAATGAGCAGTTCTTC

size: NA
J: TRBJ2-1
V: TRBV4-2
length: 14
D: NA
CDR3: CASRNRDSYNEQFF
DNA: TGTGCCAGCAGGAACAGGGATTCCTACAATGAGCAGTTCTTC

size: NA
J: TRBJ2-5
V: TRBV7-3
length: 15
D: NA
CDR3: CASSLQTGAQETQYF
DNA: TGTGCCAGCAGCCTTCAGACTGGGGCCCAAGAGACCCAGTACTTC

size: NA
J: TRBJ2-3
V: TRBV12-3/TRBV12-4
length: 11
D: NA
CDR3: CASSSTDTQYF
DNA: TGTGCCAGCAGTAGCACAGATACGCAGTATTTT

size: NA
J: TRBJ1-4
V: TRBV5-1
length: 15
D: TRBD1
CDR3: CASSQPGQTNEKLFF
DNA: TGCGCCAGCAGCCAACCGGGACAGACAAATGAAAAACTGTTTTTT

size: once
J: TRBJ2-1
V: TRBV25-1
length: 14
D: TRBD2
CDR3: CASSTGGLYNEQFF
DNA: TGTGCCAGCAGTACGGGGGGGCTCTACAATGAGCAGTTCTTC

size: NA
J: TRBJ2-7
V: TRBV6-5
length: 14
D: TRBD2
CDR3: CASSSLAGTYEQYF
DNA: TGTGCCAGCAGTTCACTAGCGGGAACCTACGAGCAGTACTTC

size: NA
J: TRBJ2-3
V: TRBV4-2
length: 15
D: TRBD2
CDR3: CASSQDSGSTDTQYF
DNA: TGTGCCAGCAGCCAAGATAGCGGGAGCACAGATACGCAGTATTTT

size: NA
J: TRBJ1-3
V: TRBV6-6
length: 16
D: TRBD1
CDR3: CASSYSRQGAGNTIYF
DNA: TGTGCCAGCAGTTACTCGAGACAGGGGGCTGGAAACACCATATATTTT

size: NA
J: TRBJ2-1
V: TRBV7-9
length: 11
D: NA
CDR3: CASSLGNEQFF
DNA: TGTGCCAGCAGCTTAGGCAATGAGCAGTTCTTC

size: NA
J: TRBJ2-5
V: TRBV11-2
length: 16
D: TRBD2
CDR3: CASSLALGGYQETQYF
DNA: TGTGCCAGCAGCTTAGCCCTGGGGGGGTACCAAGAGACCCAGTACTTC

size: NA
J: TRBJ2-7
V: TRBV21-1
length: 13
D: NA
CDR3: CASTHRGPYEQYF
DNA: TGTGCCAGCACCCACAGGGGGCCTTACGAGCAGTACTTC